These 9 T cell receptor beta chains originate from one sample sequenced in a study of T cell responses to AZD1222 COVID-19 vaccine. The protocol was immunoSEQ multiplex PCR, while the TCRdb copy is restricted to in-frame clones and leaves out a portion. The table lists 150,000 or so clones, around 84% of them singletons. The starting material was peripheral blood, obtained on day 0 of AZD1222 vaccination. All receptors come from an adult in good health.

This clone was seen only once. At the DNA level, this CDR3 is encoded by other sequences in the same sample as well. This chain uses TRBV5-6 with TRBJ1-2; the D is unclear. Trimming took 4 bases from V and 0 from J, leaving 4 bases between them. The germline gives CDR1 SGHDT, CDR2 YYEEEE. The CDR3 is made up of 12 amino acids. In nucleotides, the CDR3 is TGTGCCAGCAGCAGGTCTAACTATGGCTACACCTTC. Translation: CASSRSNYGYTF.

In its sample, this clone ranks as medium-sized. The V and J genes are TRBV6-1 and TRBJ2-7, with D unresolved. The CDR3 is 12 amino acids. Trimming shortened V by 2 bases and J by 6 bases, and 8 bases separated the two germline ends. CDR1 is MNHNS and CDR2 is SASEGT in the germline V gene. CDR3 loop: CASSEFESEQYF. The DNA for the CDR3 is TGTGCCAGCAGTGAATTTGAGTCCGAGCAGTACTTC.

This chain links TRBV7-8 with TRBJ1-4; TRBD1 aligns across 11 bases. The CDR3 has 15 residues. The germline CDR1 and CDR2 sequences are SGHVS and FQNEAQ. Trimming took 5 bases from V and 8 from J; bases not matched to a gene: 7. CDR3 residues: CASSNRDRGYEKLFF. DNA for the CDR3: TGTGCCAGCAGCAACCGGGACAGGGGGTACGAAAAACTGTTTTTT.

This clone was found a few times. The J gene is TRBJ1-2, the V gene TRBV4-3; 8 bases match TRBD1. From germline, CDR1 is LGHNA and CDR2 YSLEER. Trimming took 2 bases from V and 3 from J; bases not matched to a gene: 5. The CDR3 runs to 15 residues. CDR3 region: CASSQMTGVDYGYTF. The CDR3 bases are TGCGCCAGCAGCCAAATGACAGGGGTTGACTATGGCTACACCTTC.

The chain employs TRBV7-9 and TRBJ1-2, with TRBD1 identical over 7 bases. Germline assignment: CDR1 SEHNR and CDR2 FQNEAQ (reference sequence). This CDR3 has 13 amino acids. V was pared by 5 bases and J by 4 bases, with 4 bases of the junction left unmatched. The CDR3 bases are TGTGCCAGCAGCCCCTGGGACAGCTATGGCTACACCTTC. Translated: CASSPWDSYGYTF.

The V call is TRBV2, the J call TRBJ1-1; the match to TRBD1 covers 10 bases. The CDR3 runs 15 residues. Germline V CDR1 and CDR2: SNHLY, FYNNEI. With 9 bases clipped from V and 3 bases from J, the junction kept 10 bases outside the gene matches. CDR3 sequence reads: CARDWDRGRDTEAFF. Written as DNA, the CDR3 is TGTGCCAGAGACTGGGACAGGGGAAGGGACACTGAAGCTTTCTTT.

The genes are TRBV9 and TRBJ1-2, with TRBD1 identical over 8 bases. Trimming removed 7 bases from V and 6 bases from J; junction bases left unmatched: 5. The germline V gene encodes CDR1 SGDLS and CDR2 YYNGEE. The CDR3 is 12 residues long. CDR3 DNA: TGTGCCAGCCTTTCGGACAGGGATGGCTACACCTTC. The encoded protein is CASLSDRDGYTF.

This sequence joins TRBV7-9 and TRBJ2-5, with 9 bases matching TRBD2. Germline-derived CDR1 and CDR2 are SEHNR and FQNEAQ (reference sequence). The V segment lost 0 bases and the J segment 4 bases; nucleotides outside the gene matches: 6. CDR3 length: 16 amino acids. CDR3 coding DNA: TGTGCCAGCAGCTTAGCATTAGCGGGGGCCCTAGAGACCCAGTACTTC. It translates to CASSLALAGALETQYF. Full variable domain (missing parts from reference TRBV7-9 and TRBJ2-5): DTGVSQNPRHKITKRGQNVTFRCDPISEHNRLYWYRQTLGQGPEFLTYFQNEAQLEKSRLLSDRFSAERPKGSFSTLEIQRTEQGDSAMYLCASSLALAGALETQYFGPGTRLLVL.

The CDR3 DNA reads TGTGCCAGCAGTAGGGGACAGGGGAATCAGCCCCAGCATTTT. Its protein is CASSRGQGNQPQHF. The chain is built from TRBV6-5 and TRBJ1-5, with TRBD1 matching over 10 bases. Germline V gives CDR1 MNHEY, CDR2 SVGAGI. The length of the CDR3 is 14 residues. V trimming: 5 bases; J trimming: 4 bases; junction bases outside the gene matches: 2.